Below, 15 T cell receptor beta chains from the same sample are listed, as sequenced in a study of T-cell reconstitution after alpha-beta-depleted transplantation in children. Preparation of the TCRbeta library involved a method that used unique molecular identifiers. Each CDR3 protein is one row after TCRdb ran MiXCR on the PCR reads. The sample has around 100,000 distinct CDR3 sequences, approximately 5.4% seen once. The sequenced sample was PBMCs, mostly from graft donor cells, obtained 60 days after TCRalphabeta/CD19-depleted stem cell transplant. The receptors were sampled from a female patient aged 2 to 10 who had a stem cell transplant for Fanconi anemia, so the T cells may come from the graft donor.

This clonotype was counted ten times or more. This chain uses TRBV7-9 with TRBJ2-3, with D tentatively TRBD1 (5 bases). The V and J ends lost 2 bases and 4 bases respectively, with 7 bases between them. Germline V gene lookup returns CDR1 SEHNR and CDR2 FQNEAQ (reference sequence). The CDR3 extends over 13 amino acids. The CDR3 sequence: CASSLLGPDTQYF. The DNA of the CDR3 is TGTGCCAGCAGCTTATTGGGGCCAGATACGCAGTATTTT.

This clonotype showed up many times. The rearrangement joins TRBV5-1 to TRBJ2-5; D possibly corresponds to TRBD1 (7 bases). CDR1 is SGHRS, CDR2 YFSETQ, per germline. V lost 2 bases, J lost 5 bases, and 22 bases lay in between. CDR3 size: 17 residues. As DNA, the CDR3 is TGCGCCAGCAGCTTACCCGCGTACAGGGGAGGCGTGGAGACCCAGTACTTC. Encoded protein: CASSLPAYRGGVETQYF.

This clonotype occurred a few times. The chain is built from TRBV5-1 and TRBJ2-1, with a weak D call TRBD1 (5 bases). V was shortened by 4 bases and J by 4 bases, with 12 bases between the two germline ends. CDR1 and CDR2 (germline): SGHRS, YFSETQ. The CDR3 loop spans 14 amino acids. The CDR3 region has the DNA TGCGCCAGCAGCCTAGGGGATGCTTACAATGAGCAGTTCTTC. This encodes CASSLGDAYNEQFF.

A few counts support this clonotype. This rearrangement joins TRBV27 to TRBJ1-1; D is unclear. The germline CDR1 and CDR2 sequences are MNHEY and SMNVEV (reference sequence). The length of the CDR3 is 14 residues. V was clipped by 5 bases and J by 0 bases, with 10 bases between them. CDR3 protein: CASSTRLVNTEAFF. The DNA of the CDR3 is TGTGCCAGCAGTACCCGATTAGTGAACACTGAAGCTTTCTTT.

The CDR3 DNA follows: TGTGCCAGCAGTTTAATTCATGAAAAACTGTTTTTT. Translation gives CASSLIHEKLFF. This sequence joins TRBV28 and TRBJ1-4; D gene uncertain. CDR3 length: 12 residues. Trimming removed 2 bases from V and 6 bases from J, with 4 bases in between. CDR1 and CDR2 (germline): MDHEN, SYDVKM.

This clonotype was detected many times. The CDR3 DNA reads TGTGCCAGCAGCCCCTTCGACAGTTCCCTGCGCTCCTACGAGCAGTACTTC. Translating gives CASSPFDSSLRSYEQYF. The chain is built from TRBV7-9 and TRBJ2-7; TRBD1 is a possible D gene (5 bases). Germline CDR1 reads SEHNR; CDR2 reads FQNEAQ (reference sequence). The V and J ends lost 5 bases and 0 bases respectively, with 20 bases between them. This CDR3 region has 17 residues.

Ten or more counts support this clonotype. The rearrangement links TRBV27 to TRBJ2-1, with TRBD2 identical over 9 bases. The V gene's germline CDR1 is MNHEY and CDR2 SMNVEV (reference sequence). Trimming at V came to 5 bases and at J to 10 bases, leaving 9 bases not matched to a gene. This CDR3 has 14 amino acids. The CDR3 DNA reads TGTGCCAGCAGTGCATCGGGACTAGCCGCGGAGCAGTTCTTC. Its protein product is CASSASGLAAEQFF.

The sample holds a few counts of this clonotype. The chain has TRBV28 and TRBJ2-1; D gene unclear. The V gene's germline CDR1 is MDHEN and CDR2 SYDVKM. This CDR3 has 20 residues. V was cut by 8 bases and J by 2 bases, with 31 bases left in between. The DNA for the CDR3 is TGTGCCAGCCAGTTTATTGCCCTCCCGCCCCTACGCGGACCCTACAATGAGCAGTTCTTC. Amino acids: CASQFIALPPLRGPYNEQFF. Full variable domain (rest looked up from reference TRBV28 and TRBJ2-1): DVKVTQSSRYLVKRTGEKVFLECVQDMDHENMFWYRQDPGLGLRLIYFSYDVKMKEKGDIPEGYSVSREKKERFSLILESASTNQTSMYLCASQFIALPPLRGPYNEQFFGPGTRLTVL.

The chain combines TRBV7-9 with TRBJ1-5, with D maybe TRBD1 (6 bases). CDR3 length: 13 amino acids. The germline CDR1 and CDR2 sequences are SEHNR and FQNEAQ (reference sequence). Trimming left V 5 bases short and J 4 bases short, with 9 bases between. The CDR3 sequence is CASSPGENQPQHF. The CDR3 coding sequence is TGTGCCAGCAGCCCAGGGGAGAATCAGCCCCAGCATTTT.

This clonotype was observed a few times. V gene TRBV20-1 combines with J gene TRBJ2-3; TRBD2 matches 10 bases. Germline V CDR1 and CDR2: DFQATT, SNEGSKA (reference sequence). J was trimmed by 0 bases and V by 3 bases; bases with no gene match: 6. The CDR3 runs 16 residues. CDR3 protein: CSASRLAGVSTDTQYF. The CDR3 coding sequence is TGCAGTGCTAGTAGGCTAGCGGGAGTGAGCACAGATACGCAGTATTTT.

In DNA form, the CDR3 reads TGTGCCAGCAGCCATTTCGGGGAACAAGAGACCCAGTACTTC. Protein product: CASSHFGEQETQYF. The J gene is TRBJ2-5, the V gene TRBV14; D might be TRBD2 (5 bases). Germline-derived CDR1 and CDR2 are SGHDN and FVKESK. The V and J ends lost 3 bases and 2 bases respectively, with 10 bases between them. This CDR3 is 14 amino acids long.

This clonotype was counted many times. This chain connects TRBV12-3 or TRBV12-4 to TRBJ2-1; no firm D call. With 3 bases removed from V and 10 bases from J, the gap between germline ends came to 13 bases. The CDR3 is 13 residues long. Here the CDR3 DNA reads TGTGCCAGCAGTTTTATGGTTCGGACGGAGCAGTTCTTC. It specifies CASSFMVRTEQFF.

This chain connects TRBV12-3 or TRBV12-4 to TRBJ1-5; 9 bases agree with TRBD1. The V and J ends lost 3 bases and 3 bases, in that order; junction bases with no gene match: 3. The CDR3 consists of 15 residues. Here the CDR3 DNA reads TGTGCCAGCAGTTTCTGGGACAGGGACAATCAGCCCCAGCATTTT. Translated: CASSFWDRDNQPQHF.

This clonotype was observed many times. The rearrangement joins TRBV28 to TRBJ2-3; D is perhaps TRBD1 or TRBD2 (5 bases each). CDR3 length: 14 amino acids. Per the germline V gene, CDR1 is MDHEN and CDR2 is SYDVKM. The V end was cut by 7 bases, the J end by 2 bases, with 13 bases between. CDR3 loop: CASMGDQITDTQYF. The CDR3 DNA sequence: TGTGCCAGCATGGGGGACCAGATCACAGATACGCAGTATTTT.

The genes are TRBV28 and TRBJ2-1; no reliable D call. Germline V CDR1 and CDR2: MDHEN, SYDVKM. There are 14 residues in the CDR3. The ends were cut back, 3 bases at V and 2 bases at J, with 8 bases in the middle. The CDR3 protein is CASSLVRTYNEQFF. The CDR3 coding sequence is TGTGCCAGCAGTTTGGTCCGGACCTACAATGAGCAGTTCTTC.